This TCR beta chain originates from a study of Tregs in tolerant kidney transplant recipients. Whole-study findings and limits: Biological reproducibility was not directly addressed in this study. Donor-specific Treg expansion exceeded global Treg expansion in tolerant patients, suggesting antigen drive. The most relevant donor-specific Treg TCRbeta repertoire apparently came from expansion with activated donor B cells.

A remark on this clone: The antigen is unknown. The sequence runs out 3 residues before the end of the CDR3; the remainder is reconstructed from the germline J gene.

V lost 0 bases to trimming and J lost 9 bases, with 3 bases between them. Germline values: CDR1 PRHDT, CDR2 FYEKMQ (reference sequence). This CDR3 contains 12 residues. Unstimulated Tregs (CD4+CD25+CD127-) and CD4+CD25- non-Tregs were sorted from PBMCs. Generated by immunoSEQ multiplex PCR, the TCRdb table keeps only in-frame clones and is missing some. Its table lists about 30,000 clones. The sequenced sample was CD8+ T cells from blood, obtained before the transplant. This receptor was identified in a human donor who received a combined kidney and bone marrow transplant. The chain couples TRBV13 to TRBJ1-6, with unresolved D. CDR3 DNA (partial): TGTGCCAGCAGCTTAGGCAGTTCACCC. As protein: CASSLGSSP. The full CDR3 reads CASSLGSSPLHF. Filled out from reference TRBV13 and TRBJ1-6, the complete variable domain reads AAGVIQSPRHLIKEKRETATLKCYPIPRHDTVYWYQQGPGQDPQFLISFYEKMQSDKGSIPDRFSAQQFSDYHSELNMSSLELGDSALYFCASSLGSSPLHFGNGTRLTVT.